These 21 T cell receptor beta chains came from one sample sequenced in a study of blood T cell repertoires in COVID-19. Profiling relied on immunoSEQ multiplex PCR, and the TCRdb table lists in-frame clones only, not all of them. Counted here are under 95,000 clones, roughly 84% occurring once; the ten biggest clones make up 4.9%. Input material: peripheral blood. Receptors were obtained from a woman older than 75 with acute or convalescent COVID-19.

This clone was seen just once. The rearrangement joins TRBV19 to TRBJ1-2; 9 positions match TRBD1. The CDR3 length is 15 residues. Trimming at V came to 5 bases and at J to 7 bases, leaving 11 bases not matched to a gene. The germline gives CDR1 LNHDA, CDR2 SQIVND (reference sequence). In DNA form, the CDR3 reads TGTGCCAGTAGTCCGACAGGGGGATATGATCCTGGCTACACCTTC. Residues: CASSPTGGYDPGYTF.

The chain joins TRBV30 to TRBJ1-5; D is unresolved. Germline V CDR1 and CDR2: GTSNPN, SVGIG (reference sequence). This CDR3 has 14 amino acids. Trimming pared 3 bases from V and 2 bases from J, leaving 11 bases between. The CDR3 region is CAWRPSGGNQPQHF. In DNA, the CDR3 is TGTGCCTGGAGACCCAGCGGGGGCAATCAGCCCCAGCATTTT.

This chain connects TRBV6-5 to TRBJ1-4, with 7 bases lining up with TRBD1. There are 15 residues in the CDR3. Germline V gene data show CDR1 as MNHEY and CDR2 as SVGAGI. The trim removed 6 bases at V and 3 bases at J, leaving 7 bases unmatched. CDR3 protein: CASRNGTVPNEKLFF. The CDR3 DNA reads TGTGCCAGCAGAAACGGGACAGTCCCTAATGAAAAACTGTTTTTT.

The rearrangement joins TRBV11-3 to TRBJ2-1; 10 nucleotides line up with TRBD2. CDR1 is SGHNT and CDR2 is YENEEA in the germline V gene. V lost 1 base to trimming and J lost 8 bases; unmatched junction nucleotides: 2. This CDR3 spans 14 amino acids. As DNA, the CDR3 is TGTGCCAGCAGCTTAGGACTAGCGGGCGATGAGCAGTTCTTC. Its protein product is CASSLGLAGDEQFF. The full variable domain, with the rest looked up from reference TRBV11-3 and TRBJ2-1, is EAGVVQSPRYKIIEKKQPVAFWCNPISGHNTLYWYLQNLGQGPELLIRYENEEAVDDSQLPKDRFSAERLKGVDSTLKIQPAELGDSAVYLCASSLGLAGDEQFFGPGTRLTVL.

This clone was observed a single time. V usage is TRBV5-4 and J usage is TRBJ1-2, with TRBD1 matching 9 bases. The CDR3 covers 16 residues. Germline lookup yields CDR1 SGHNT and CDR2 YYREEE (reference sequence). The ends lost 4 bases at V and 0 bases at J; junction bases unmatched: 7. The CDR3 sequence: CASSTPGQGTNYGYTF. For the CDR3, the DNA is TGTGCCAGCAGCACGCCGGGACAGGGAACTAACTATGGCTACACCTTC.

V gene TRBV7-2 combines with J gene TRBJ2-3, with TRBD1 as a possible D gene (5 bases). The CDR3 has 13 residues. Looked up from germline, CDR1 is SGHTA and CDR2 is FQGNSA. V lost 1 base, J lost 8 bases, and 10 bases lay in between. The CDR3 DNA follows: TGTGCCAGCAGCTTAGAAGTGCAGGGTACGCAGTATTTT. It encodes CASSLEVQGTQYF.

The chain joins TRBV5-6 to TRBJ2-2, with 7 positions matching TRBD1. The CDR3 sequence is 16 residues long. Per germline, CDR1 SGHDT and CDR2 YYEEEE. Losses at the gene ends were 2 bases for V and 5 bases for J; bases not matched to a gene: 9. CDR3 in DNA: TGTGCCAGCAGCTTTGTCCGGGACAGATATACCGGGGAGCTGTTTTTT. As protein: CASSFVRDRYTGELFF.

CDR3 nucleotide sequence: TGTGCCAGCTCACCAGGTAGGGCCGGGAGCTCTGGAAACACCATATATTTT. Translation: CASSPGRAGSSGNTIYF. V and J are TRBV18 and TRBJ1-3; no firm D call. The V and J ends lost 2 bases and 0 bases respectively, with 14 bases between them. The germline V gene has CDR1 KGHSH and CDR2 LQKENI. The CDR3 has 17 amino acids.

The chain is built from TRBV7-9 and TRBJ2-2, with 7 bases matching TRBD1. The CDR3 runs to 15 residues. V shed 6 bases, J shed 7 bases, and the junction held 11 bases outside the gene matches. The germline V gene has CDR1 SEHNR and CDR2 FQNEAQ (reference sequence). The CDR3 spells CASSFRDSGGGELFF. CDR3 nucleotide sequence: TGTGCCAGCAGTTTCCGGGACAGCGGAGGCGGGGAGCTGTTTTTT.

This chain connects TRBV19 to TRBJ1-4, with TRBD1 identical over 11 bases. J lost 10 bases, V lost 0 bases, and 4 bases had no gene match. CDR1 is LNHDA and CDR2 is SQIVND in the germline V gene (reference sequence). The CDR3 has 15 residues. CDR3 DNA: TGTGCCAGTAGTATAGATTTCGGACAGGGGGCAAAACTGTTTTTT. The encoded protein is CASSIDFGQGAKLFF.

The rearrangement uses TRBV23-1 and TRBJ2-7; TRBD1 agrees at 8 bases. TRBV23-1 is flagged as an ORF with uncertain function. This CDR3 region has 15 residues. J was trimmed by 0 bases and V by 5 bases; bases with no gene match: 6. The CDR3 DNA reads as TGCGCCAGCAGTAAATACAGGGGGGACTCCTACGAGCAGTACTTC. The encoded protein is CASSKYRGDSYEQYF.

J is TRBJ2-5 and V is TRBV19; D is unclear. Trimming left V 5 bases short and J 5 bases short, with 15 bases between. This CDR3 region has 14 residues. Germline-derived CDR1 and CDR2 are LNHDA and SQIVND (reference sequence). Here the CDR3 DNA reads TGTGCCAGTAGTCTCCCGGGTCTCGTGGAGACCCAGTACTTC. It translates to CASSLPGLVETQYF.

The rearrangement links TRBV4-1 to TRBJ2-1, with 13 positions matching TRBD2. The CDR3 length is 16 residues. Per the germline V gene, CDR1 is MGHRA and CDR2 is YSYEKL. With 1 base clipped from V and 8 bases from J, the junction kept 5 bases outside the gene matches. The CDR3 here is CASSQGIGLAGDEQFF. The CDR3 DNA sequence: TGCGCCAGCAGCCAAGGCATAGGACTAGCGGGAGATGAGCAGTTCTTC.

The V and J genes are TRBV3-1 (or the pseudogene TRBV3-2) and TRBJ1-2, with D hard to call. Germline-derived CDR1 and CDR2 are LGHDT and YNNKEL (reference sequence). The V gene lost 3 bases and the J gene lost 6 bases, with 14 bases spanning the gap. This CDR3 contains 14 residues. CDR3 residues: CASSQIGGRDGYTF. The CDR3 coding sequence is TGTGCCAGCAGCCAGATAGGTGGCCGGGATGGCTACACCTTC.

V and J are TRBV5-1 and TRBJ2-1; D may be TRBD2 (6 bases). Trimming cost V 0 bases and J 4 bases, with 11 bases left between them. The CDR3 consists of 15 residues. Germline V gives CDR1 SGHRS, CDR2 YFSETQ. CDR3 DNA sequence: TGCGCCAGCAGCTTGGAGGCGGGGTTGTACAATGAGCAGTTCTTC. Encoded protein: CASSLEAGLYNEQFF.

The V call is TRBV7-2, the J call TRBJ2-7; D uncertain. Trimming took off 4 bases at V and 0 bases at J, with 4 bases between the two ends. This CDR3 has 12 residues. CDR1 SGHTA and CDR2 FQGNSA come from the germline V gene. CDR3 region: CASSYSSYEQYF. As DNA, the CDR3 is TGTGCCAGCAGCTATAGCTCCTACGAGCAGTACTTC.

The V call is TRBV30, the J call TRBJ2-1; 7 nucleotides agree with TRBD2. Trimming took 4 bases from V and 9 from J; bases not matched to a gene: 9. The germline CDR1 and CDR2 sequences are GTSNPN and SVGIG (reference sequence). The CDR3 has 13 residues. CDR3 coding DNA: TGTGCCTGGACCCCGCGAGCGGGACGTGAGCAGTTCTTC. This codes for CAWTPRAGREQFF.

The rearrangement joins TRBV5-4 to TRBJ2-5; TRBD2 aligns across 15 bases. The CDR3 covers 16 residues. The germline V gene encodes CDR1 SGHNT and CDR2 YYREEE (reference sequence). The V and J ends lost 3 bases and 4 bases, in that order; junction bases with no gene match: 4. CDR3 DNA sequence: TGTGCCAGCAGCTCCAGGACTAGCGGGAGGGTAGAGACCCAGTACTTC. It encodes CASSSRTSGRVETQYF.

CDR3 sequence (DNA): TGTGCCAGCAGTGAAGTAGCGGGGGAGAACACCGGGGAGCTGTTTTTT. It specifies CASSEVAGENTGELFF. The gene calls are TRBV6-1 and TRBJ2-2, with 9 nucleotides matching TRBD2. The CDR3 extends over 16 amino acids. J lost 1 base, V lost 1 base, and 1 base had no gene match. CDR1 is MNHNS, CDR2 SASEGT, per germline.

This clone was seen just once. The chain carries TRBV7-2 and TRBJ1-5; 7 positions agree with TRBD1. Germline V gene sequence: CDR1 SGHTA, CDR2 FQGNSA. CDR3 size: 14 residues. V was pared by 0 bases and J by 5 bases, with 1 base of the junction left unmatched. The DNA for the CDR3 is TGTGCCAGCAGCTTAGCAGGGGGCGATCAGCCCCAGCATTTT. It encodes CASSLAGGDQPQHF.

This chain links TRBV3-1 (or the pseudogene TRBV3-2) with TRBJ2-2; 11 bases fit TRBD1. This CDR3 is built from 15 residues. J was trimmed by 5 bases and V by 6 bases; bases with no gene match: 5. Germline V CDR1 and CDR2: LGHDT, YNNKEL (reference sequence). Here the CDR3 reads CASRTGTGGTGELFF. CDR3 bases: TGTGCCAGCAGGACAGGGACAGGGGGGACCGGGGAGCTGTTTTTT.